Below, 20 T cell receptor beta chains from the same sample are listed, as sequenced in a study of technical replicates of blood from a handful of donors. Repertoires were generated with immunoSEQ multiplex PCR, while TCRdb's copy carries only in-frame clones and drops some. The table lists about 59,000 clones, over 85% of them singletons. The sequencing sample was made of PBMCs. These receptors were taken from a human donor in good health. Some clones in this sample may be carry-over from other donors' samples.

V is TRBV5-1 and J is TRBJ1-5, with D unresolved. The V end lost 4 bases, the J end lost 0 bases, and 11 bases lay between the germline ends. This CDR3 is built from 15 residues. Per the germline V gene, CDR1 is SGHRS and CDR2 is YFSETQ. This chain's CDR3 is CASSPGPYSNQPQHF. The CDR3 DNA is TGCGCCAGCAGCCCCGGTCCGTATAGCAATCAGCCCCAGCATTTT. Based on the CDR3 plus reference TRBV5-1 and TRBJ1-5, the full variable domain is KAGVTQTPRYLIKTRGQQVTLSCSPISGHRSVSWYQQTPGQGLQFLFEYFSETQRNKGNFPGRFSGRQFSNSRSEMNVSTLELGDSALYLCASSPGPYSNQPQHFGDGTRLSIL.

The rearrangement joins TRBV29-1 to TRBJ2-2; tentative D call: TRBD2 (6 bases). The CDR3 totals 15 residues. The germline V gene encodes CDR1 SQVTM and CDR2 ANQGSEA. Trimming left V 6 bases short and J 5 bases short, with 19 bases between. CDR3 amino acids: CSVGSPGAGTGELFF. CDR3 in DNA: TGCAGCGTAGGGTCCCCCGGAGCGGGTACCGGGGAGCTGTTTTTT.

This chain joins TRBV5-6 and TRBJ2-3, with D possibly TRBD1 on 6 matching bases. The CDR3 consists of 17 residues. Trimming stripped 3 bases from V and 3 bases from J, with 20 bases between. Germline assignment: CDR1 SGHDT and CDR2 YYEEEE. The CDR3 DNA reads TGTGCCAGCAGCTCTATCGTGTGGTACCAGGGGACAGATACGCAGTATTTT. Amino acids: CASSSIVWYQGTDTQYF.

V and J are TRBV19 and TRBJ2-5; 10 nucleotides line up with TRBD1. TRBJ2-7 explains the end of the DNA better; the J call may be wrong. Germline assignment: CDR1 LNHDA and CDR2 SQIVND (reference sequence). This CDR3 spans 14 amino acids. The CDR3 region has the DNA TGTGCCAGTAGGCCATTGACAGGGGGCAGCGAGCAGTACTTC. Protein sequence: CASRPLTGGSEQYF.

J is TRBJ2-7 and V is TRBV28; a possible D gene is TRBD2 (5 bases). CDR3 length: 14 amino acids. V gave up 7 bases and J gave up 2 bases, with 15 bases separating them. The germline gives CDR1 MDHEN, CDR2 SYDVKM. In DNA form, the CDR3 reads TGTGCCAGCACCCCGTCGGGAAGAACCTACGAGCAGTACTTC. It is translated as CASTPSGRTYEQYF.

The genes are TRBV5-6 and TRBJ1-5, with D possibly matching TRBD1 (6 bases). CDR1 and CDR2 from the germline V gene are SGHDT and YYEEEE. The ends were cut back, 4 bases at V and 3 bases at J, with 14 bases in the middle. The CDR3 covers 15 residues. CDR3 loop: CASSELRDTNQPQHF. The DNA of the CDR3 is TGTGCCAGCAGCGAACTCCGGGACACCAATCAGCCCCAGCATTTT.

The chain is built from TRBV5-1 and TRBJ1-1; no reliable D call. This CDR3 has 15 residues. The germline gives CDR1 SGHRS, CDR2 YFSETQ. Deletions cut 4 bases from V and 1 base from J, with 14 bases between. The CDR3 sequence: CASSPDVYRNTEAFF. In DNA, the CDR3 is TGCGCCAGCAGCCCAGACGTCTACAGGAACACTGAAGCTTTCTTT.

The rearrangement joins TRBV27 to TRBJ1-1; tentative D call: TRBD1 (6 bases). This CDR3 is built from 14 residues. Trimming removed 5 bases at V and 1 base at J, with 11 bases between. The germline V gene has CDR1 MNHEY and CDR2 SMNVEV (reference sequence). The CDR3 loop is CASSPTGPNTEAFF. In DNA form, the CDR3 reads TGTGCCAGCAGTCCTACAGGGCCGAACACTGAAGCTTTCTTT.

The J gene is TRBJ1-2, the V gene TRBV27, with no clear D. The CDR3 is 14 residues long. Germline V CDR1 and CDR2: MNHEY, SMNVEV (reference sequence). The ends were cut back, 6 bases at V and 4 bases at J, with 15 bases in the middle. The CDR3 is CASRPGQKSYGYTF. The CDR3 region has the DNA TGTGCCAGCAGACCGGGTCAAAAATCCTATGGCTACACCTTC.

The chain combines TRBV5-1 with TRBJ2-5; D perhaps matches TRBD2 (6 bases). Germline V lookup: CDR1 SGHRS, CDR2 YFSETQ. The CDR3 totals 16 residues. Trimming shortened V by 0 bases and J by 5 bases, and 17 bases separated the two germline ends. CDR3 nucleotides: TGCGCCAGCAGCTTGGAAGCGGGTGATGCGCAGGAGACCCAGTACTTC. It translates to CASSLEAGDAQETQYF.

The chain links TRBV6-1 to TRBJ2-3; the match to TRBD1 covers 7 bases. The germline gives CDR1 MNHNS, CDR2 SASEGT. The CDR3 sequence is 14 residues long. Trimming at V came to 2 bases and at J to 3 bases, leaving 2 bases not matched to a gene. DNA for the CDR3: TGTGCCAGCAGTGAATTGACAGGGACAGATACGCAGTATTTT. Translation gives CASSELTGTDTQYF.

The genes are TRBV27 and TRBJ2-1; D not resolved. The V gene lost 4 bases and the J gene lost 7 bases, with 14 bases spanning the gap. This CDR3 comprises 14 residues. CDR1 and CDR2 from the germline V gene are MNHEY and SMNVEV (reference sequence). This CDR3 is CASSYHPDGNEQFF. In DNA form, the CDR3 reads TGTGCCAGCAGTTACCACCCCGACGGGAATGAGCAGTTCTTC.

This clone appeared once. The chain links TRBV4-3 to TRBJ2-5, with TRBD1 identical over 8 bases. Germline V gene data show CDR1 as LGHNA and CDR2 as YSLEER. V shed 3 bases and J 5 bases; nucleotides not matched to a gene: 5. This CDR3 comprises 14 residues. The CDR3: CASSQDREDETQYF. For the CDR3, the DNA is TGCGCCAGCAGCCAGGACAGGGAGGATGAGACCCAGTACTTC.

This clone was found once. The V gene is TRBV7-2, the J gene TRBJ1-1; possibly TRBD1 for D (6 bases). The CDR3 length is 14 residues. The V gene's germline CDR1 is SGHTA and CDR2 FQGNSA. V was cut by 3 bases and J by 4 bases, with 12 bases left in between. CDR3: CASSLIRGGTEAFF. The DNA for the CDR3 is TGTGCCAGCAGCTTGATAAGGGGGGGCACTGAAGCTTTCTTT.

The rearrangement uses TRBV6-5 and TRBJ1-1; TRBD1 matches at 8 bases. V was clipped by 7 bases and J by 0 bases; unmatched bases: 7. Germline V gives CDR1 MNHEY, CDR2 SVGAGI. This CDR3 contains 15 residues. The CDR3 region has the DNA TGTGCCAGCACCACCGGGGACAGGCTGAACACTGAAGCTTTCTTT. Amino acid sequence: CASTTGDRLNTEAFF.

The genes are TRBV2 and TRBJ2-7, with D unresolved. The CDR3 runs 15 residues. V was clipped by 6 bases and J by 1 base, with 16 bases between them. Looked up from germline, CDR1 is SNHLY and CDR2 is FYNNEI. The CDR3 loop reads CASRQYRDPSYEQYF. DNA for the CDR3: TGTGCCAGCAGGCAATACAGAGATCCATCCTACGAGCAGTACTTC.

The chain links TRBV5-1 to TRBJ2-2, with 11 bases identical to TRBD2. The trim removed 4 bases at V and 6 bases at J, leaving 8 bases unmatched. This CDR3 comprises 16 residues. Germline loops: CDR1 SGHRS, CDR2 YFSETQ. The DNA for the CDR3 is TGCGCCAGCAGCCAGGGGCTAGCGGGAGGATCCGGGGAGCTGTTTTTT. Encoded protein: CASSQGLAGGSGELFF.

This clone was seen a single time. The V call is TRBV5-1, the J call TRBJ2-3, with a tentative D call TRBD2 (5 bases). Germline V lookup: CDR1 SGHRS, CDR2 YFSETQ. This CDR3 contains 15 residues. Deletions cut 4 bases from V and 0 bases from J, with 12 bases between. In nucleotides, the CDR3 is TGCGCCAGCAGCGGGCTAGCTGAGAGCACAGATACGCAGTATTTT. This translates into CASSGLAESTDTQYF.

The chain uses TRBV6-5 and TRBJ1-6; tentative D call: TRBD1 (5 bases). CDR3 length: 13 amino acids. V was trimmed by 4 bases and J by 7 bases, leaving 8 bases between them. The V gene's germline CDR1 is MNHEY and CDR2 SVGAGI. The CDR3 reads CASSSRQNSPLHF. The CDR3, as DNA: TGTGCCAGCAGTTCAAGACAGAATTCACCCCTCCACTTT.

The V gene is TRBV6-1, the J gene TRBJ1-6; TRBD1 matches at 7 bases. CDR1 is MNHNS and CDR2 is SASEGT in the germline V gene. CDR3 length: 15 amino acids. V gave up 6 bases and J gave up 5 bases; unmatched junction bases: 7. The CDR3 is CASRPFDRDNSPLHF. The CDR3 DNA sequence: TGTGCCAGCAGGCCCTTCGACAGGGATAATTCACCCCTCCACTTT.